This T cell receptor (beta chain) is from a study of T-cell reconstitution after alpha-beta-depleted transplantation in children. For TCRbeta, the library was prepared with unique molecular identifiers. MiXCR, run by TCRdb on the PCR reads, gives a single entry per CDR3 protein. The data hold more than 550,000 distinct CDR3 sequences, with about 10% observed a single time. V shed 5 bases and J 0 bases; nucleotides not matched to a gene: 5. This CDR3 comprises 15 residues. Germline V lookup: CDR1 SGHTA, CDR2 FQGNSA. The material was PBMCs from the stem cell graft donor, obtained from the stem cell graft. This chain links TRBV7-2 with TRBJ2-7; TRBD2 matches 9 bases. The sequence was obtained from a human donor who donated a stem cell graft to a child with acute myeloid leukemia. This CDR3 is CASSPRGLASYEQYF. The CDR3 region has the DNA TGTGCCAGCAGCCCGCGGGGACTAGCCTCCTACGAGCAGTACTTC.